This T cell receptor (beta chain) appears in the sequencing data of a study of Tregs in tolerant kidney transplant recipients. Considering frequency, this clone is medium-sized. Mixed chimerism was transient after nonmyeloablative marrow transplants from related graft donors. Here immunoSEQ multiplex PCR was the method, and the copy in TCRdb shows in-frame clones only, minus some. The repertoire table contains 30,000 to 40,000 clones. The receptor's source is a human patient who received a combined kidney and bone marrow transplant. Among the T cells, some may be from the graft donor. Sequencing used CD4+ T cells from blood (PBMCs), obtained 24 months after the transplant.

CDR3 DNA (partial): TGCGCCAGCAGCTTGACTAGCGGGAGCGGTACTGGGGAG. This codes for CASSLTSGSGTGE. The whole CDR3 sequence reads CASSLTSGSGTGELFF. The chain has TRBV5-1 and TRBJ2-2; 11 bases map to TRBD2. The read ends 3 residues early relative to the CDR3; the germline J gene fills the gap. Germline CDR1 and CDR2: SGHRS and YFSETQ. Losses at the gene ends were 1 base for V and 8 bases for J; bases not matched to a gene: 7. The CDR3 loop spans 16 amino acids.